This passage covers 13 T cell receptor beta chains from one sample sequenced in a study of blood T cell repertoires in COVID-19. The protocol was immunoSEQ multiplex PCR, while the TCRdb copy is restricted to in-frame clones and leaves out a portion. The repertoire includes around 220,000 clones, roughly 80% of them detected once, and less than 11% sits in the top ten. Sequencing was performed on peripheral blood. These receptors came from a woman aged 80 or over with acute or convalescent COVID-19.

The chain links TRBV5-8 to TRBJ1-3; 11 nucleotides agree with TRBD1. From germline, CDR1 is SGHTS and CDR2 YDEGEE. This CDR3 has 16 residues. V dropped 4 bases and J dropped 0; count of bases not matched to a gene: 3. The CDR3 is CASSLGQGASGNTIYF. CDR3 nucleotides: TGTGCCAGCAGCCTCGGACAGGGGGCCTCTGGAAACACCATATATTTT.

The rearrangement uses TRBV19 and TRBJ1-1; weak D call: TRBD1 (5 bases). V was cut by 1 base and J by 3 bases, with 18 bases left in between. Germline assignment: CDR1 LNHDA and CDR2 SQIVND (reference sequence). The CDR3 spans 17 residues. The CDR3 coding sequence is TGTGCCAGTAGTATAGGCGGGAGGATGGGGGAAGACACTGAAGCTTTCTTT. As protein: CASSIGGRMGEDTEAFF.

V gene TRBV2 combines with J gene TRBJ1-4; D ambiguous. This CDR3 region has 15 residues. The germline V gene has CDR1 SNHLY and CDR2 FYNNEI. Trimming took off 5 bases at V and 0 bases at J, with 10 bases between the two ends. The CDR3 DNA follows: TGTGCCAGCAGTCGGTCGACTGCAACTAATGAAAAACTGTTTTTT. Translation gives CASSRSTATNEKLFF.

V and J are TRBV7-2 and TRBJ2-7; 13 bases agree with TRBD2. The CDR3 is 16 amino acids. V was clipped by 4 bases and J by 0 bases; unmatched bases: 3. Germline V lookup: CDR1 SGHTA, CDR2 FQGNSA. CDR3 coding DNA: TGTGCCAGCAGCTCCCGGACTAGCGGGGGCTCCTACGAGCAGTACTTC. Amino acid sequence: CASSSRTSGGSYEQYF. Together with reference TRBV7-2 and TRBJ2-7, the CDR3 gives the full variable domain: GAGVSQSPSNKVTEKGKDVELRCDPISGHTALYWYRQSLGQGLEFLIYFQGNSAPDKSGLPSDRFSAERTGGSVSTLTIQRTQQEDSAVYLCASSSRTSGGSYEQYFGPGTRLTVT.

This clone was seen a few times. This chain connects TRBV4-3 to TRBJ1-3; D is unresolved. CDR1 is LGHNA, CDR2 YSLEER, per germline. CDR3 length: 17 residues. Trimming shortened V by 2 bases and J by 0 bases, and 14 bases separated the two germline ends. The CDR3 here is CASSQTSQQSSGNTIYF. CDR3 DNA: TGCGCCAGCAGCCAAACTTCACAGCAAAGCTCTGGAAACACCATATATTTT.

DNA of the CDR3: TGCGCCAGCAGCCCCACCAATACAGGGGGAACCGGGGAGCTGTTTTTT. Protein: CASSPTNTGGTGELFF. V and J are TRBV5-1 and TRBJ2-2; 8 positions match TRBD1. In germline, CDR1 is SGHRS, CDR2 YFSETQ. Trimming cost V 4 bases and J 5 bases; bases outside gene matches: 10. The CDR3 length is 16 residues.

Concerning this clone: Distinct nucleotide sequences in the sample also encode this CDR3. The rearrangement joins TRBV3-1 (or the pseudogene TRBV3-2) to TRBJ2-7; tentative D call: TRBD1 (6 bases). Germline CDR1 reads LGHDT; CDR2 reads YNNKEL (reference sequence). Trimming stripped 4 bases from V and 1 base from J, with 14 bases between. CDR3 length equals 15 residues. CDR3 coding DNA: TGTGCCAGCAGCCCTCTTGGGGGCGGATCCTACGAGCAGTACTTC. As protein: CASSPLGGGSYEQYF.

V is TRBV30 and J is TRBJ2-1; 7 nucleotides align to TRBD2. The V gene end was trimmed by 5 bases and the J gene end by 0 bases; junction bases not matched to a gene: 4. The germline V gene encodes CDR1 GTSNPN and CDR2 SVGIG (reference sequence). The CDR3 loop spans 14 amino acids. The CDR3, as DNA: TGTGCCTGGGTGGGGGGGAGCTCCTACAATGAGCAGTTCTTC. Its translation is CAWVGGSSYNEQFF.

The chain combines TRBV19 with TRBJ1-2, with D maybe TRBD1 (5 bases). Trimming stripped 3 bases from V and 6 bases from J, with 11 bases between. Germline-derived CDR1 and CDR2 are LNHDA and SQIVND (reference sequence). CDR3 length: 13 amino acids. The CDR3 DNA sequence: TGTGCCAGTAGTATGGGGGACTGGGATGGCTACACCTTC. Amino acids: CASSMGDWDGYTF.

The V and J genes are TRBV19 and TRBJ2-5; 8 nucleotides line up with TRBD2. The CDR3 has 15 amino acids. CDR1 is LNHDA and CDR2 is SQIVND in the germline V gene (reference sequence). With V trimmed by 2 bases and J by 1 base, 3 bases remained unmatched. The chain's CDR3 is CASSILAGGQETQYF. CDR3 nucleotide sequence: TGTGCCAGTAGTATACTGGCGGGGGGCCAAGAGACCCAGTACTTC.

The count of this clone is one. V and J are TRBV5-6 and TRBJ1-1; D gene ambiguous. V shed 2 bases and J shed 1 base, with 6 bases lying between them. The V gene's germline CDR1 is SGHDT and CDR2 YYEEEE. The CDR3 runs to 13 residues. The CDR3 DNA is TGTGCCAGCAGCTTCGGGAGGAACACTGAAGCTTTCTTT. Protein product: CASSFGRNTEAFF.

The V and J genes are TRBV19 and TRBJ1-5, with D unresolved. V lost 1 base to trimming and J lost 3 bases, with 10 bases between them. The CDR3 runs to 15 residues. Germline lookup yields CDR1 LNHDA and CDR2 SQIVND (reference sequence). The CDR3 DNA reads TGTGCCAGTAGTATAGGCGGGTTCCTCAATCAGCCCCAGCATTTT. It translates to CASSIGGFLNQPQHF.

V gene TRBV5-1 combines with J gene TRBJ2-7; TRBD1 aligns across 8 bases. The CDR3 length is 13 residues. CDR1 and CDR2 (germline): SGHRS, YFSETQ. The V and J ends lost 4 bases and 4 bases, in that order; junction bases with no gene match: 4. CDR3 DNA: TGCGCCAGCAGCCAGCAGGGGGCTTACGAGCAGTACTTC. Amino acid sequence: CASSQQGAYEQYF. Together with reference TRBV5-1 and TRBJ2-7, the CDR3 gives the full variable domain: KAGVTQTPRYLIKTRGQQVTLSCSPISGHRSVSWYQQTPGQGLQFLFEYFSETQRNKGNFPGRFSGRQFSNSRSEMNVSTLELGDSALYLCASSQQGAYEQYFGPGTRLTVT.